This entry features one T cell receptor (beta chain) sequence. Its antigen remains unknown. At residue 13, the DNA translation does not agree with TCRdb's protein; the protein displayed here is the one encoded by the DNA. Mouse names are used for the genes. The observed sequence ends 3 residues before the CDR3 terminus, with the missing tail filled in from the germline J gene. The J segment lost 3 bases and the V segment lost 3 bases, leaving 9 bases of the junction unmatched. The V gene's germline CDR1 is FNHDT and CDR2 SITEND (reference sequence). The CDR3 contains 16 residues. Sequencing used cDNA as its template, made by extracting RNA and reverse transcribing it. Produced via immunoSEQ multiplex PCR; TCRdb's table is partial and in-frame only. The table records more than 90,000 clones without singletons, the ten largest covering around a fifth. This record belongs to a study of CD8+ T cells in alopecia areata.

Points from the study as a whole: The study also sequences resident alphabeta T cells of normal skin in scalp samples.

The chain joins TRBV19 to TRBJ1-3; 7 bases line up with TRBD1. The source material was lesional skin. This TCR came from a C3H/HeJ mouse with alopecia areata. Strain haplotype at MHC: H2-k. Partial CDR3 DNA: TGTGCCAGCAGTACAACAGGGGTAGCAATTGGAAATACG. As protein: CASSTTGVAIGNT. The entire CDR3 is CASSTTGVAIGNTLYF.